The entry below describes one T cell receptor (beta chain). No antigen is known for it. The sample comes from a study of PD-1 blockade in classical Hodgkin lymphoma. Study summary: Every 2 weeks, patients got 3 mg/kg intravenous nivolumab.

Germline loops: CDR1 SGHRS, CDR2 YFSETQ. V was trimmed by 0 bases and J by 3 bases, leaving 10 bases between them. The CDR3 is 15 amino acids. Findings and caveats of the study: Compared with healthy donors, newly diagnosed patients reportedly showed lower baseline TCR diversity. Nivolumab initiation under 1 year post-ASCT meant exclusion. The study found complete responders had baseline diversity similar to newly diagnosed patients.

The time point: cycle 4 day 1 (C4D1), after more than 5 weeks of nivolumab. All trial patients relapsed after autologous stem cell transplantation. Generated by immunoSEQ multiplex PCR, the TCRdb table keeps only in-frame clones and is missing some. The sample comprises under 25,000 clones, 70% to 85% of which are singletons, and 22% rests with the top ten. The receptor was derived from a human donor with classical Hodgkin lymphoma. The input for sequencing was peripheral blood mononuclear cells (PBMCs), taken before the fourth cycle of nivolumab. The rearrangement links TRBV5-1 to TRBJ1-3; D perhaps matches TRBD1 (5 bases). The CDR3 nucleotides are TGCGCCAGCAGCTTGGGGCAGGGCGGTGGAAACACCATATATTTT. Translation: CASSLGQGGGNTIYF.